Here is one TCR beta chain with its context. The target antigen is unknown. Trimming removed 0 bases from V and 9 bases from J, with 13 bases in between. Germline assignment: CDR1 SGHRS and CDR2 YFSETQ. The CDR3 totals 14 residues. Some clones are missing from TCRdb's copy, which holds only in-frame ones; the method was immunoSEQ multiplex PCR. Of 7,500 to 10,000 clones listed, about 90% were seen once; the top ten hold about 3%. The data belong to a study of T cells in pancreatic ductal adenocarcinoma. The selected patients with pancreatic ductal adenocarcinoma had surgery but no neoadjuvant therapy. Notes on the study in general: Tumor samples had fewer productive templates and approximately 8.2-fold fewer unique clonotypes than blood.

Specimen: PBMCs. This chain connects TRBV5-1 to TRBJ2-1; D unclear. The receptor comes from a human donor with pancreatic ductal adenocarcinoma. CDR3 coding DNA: TGCGCCAGCAGCTTGGGATTAATTGGCGGTGAGCAGTTCTTC. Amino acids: CASSLGLIGGEQFF.